This T cell receptor (beta chain) was obtained from a study of shared clonotypes between healthy human individuals. As for this clone: The antigen is unknown.

Naive CD8 cells lacked CD45RO, underwent positive selection for CCR7 and left out terminally differentiated effector memory CD45RA+ cells. The study, taken as a whole, reports: Represented genetic and exposure-history diversity was restricted by having few donors.

The CDR3 sequence is 20 residues long. J gave up 2 bases and V 0 bases, and 13 bases lay outside the gene matches. CDR1 is SNHLY and CDR2 is FYNNEI in the germline V gene. Researchers ran the assay at a deep level. For sorted subsets, roughly 210 ng DNA per replicate equaled 30,000 or so T cell genomes. Some clones are missing from TCRdb's copy, which holds only in-frame ones; the method was immunoSEQ multiplex PCR. The data contain some 2,100,000 clones, just over 90% of them singletons. This receptor was taken from a man aged 18 to 35 in good health. Some clones in this sample may be carry-over from other donors' samples. The sequenced sample consisted of naive CD8+ T cells from PBMCs. The genes are TRBV2 and TRBJ2-4; TRBD2 agrees at 10 bases. Written as DNA, the CDR3 is TGTGCCAGCAGTGAAGCAAGGACTAGCGGAGTCTTGGGGACCAAAAACATTCAGTACTTC. As protein: CASSEARTSGVLGTKNIQYF. The full variable domain, with the rest looked up from reference TRBV2 and TRBJ2-4, is EPEVTQTPSHQVTQMGQEVILRCVPISNHLYFYWYRQILGQKVEFLVSFYNNEISEKSEIFDDQFSVERPDGSNFTLKIRSTKLEDSAMYFCASSEARTSGVLGTKNIQYFGAGTRLSVL.